One and the same sample provided the 6 T cell receptor beta chains below, sequenced in a study of T cell responses to AZD1222 COVID-19 vaccine. TCRdb's table, derived via immunoSEQ multiplex PCR, lists solely in-frame clones and lacks some. The sample lists some 130,000 clones, about 88% occurring once. Sample: peripheral blood, taken 28 days after the second AZD1222 dose. The receptors originated from an adult who received the AZD1222 COVID-19 vaccine.

This chain links TRBV29-1 with TRBJ2-5; tentatively, D is TRBD1 (6 bases). The CDR3 is made up of 15 amino acids. Trimming took 3 bases from V and 1 from J, leaving 15 bases between them. Germline CDR1 reads SQVTM; CDR2 reads ANQGSEA. The CDR3 nucleotides read TGCAGCGTTGATGAAGGCCAGGGGTCCCAAGAGACCCAGTACTTC. Its protein is CSVDEGQGSQETQYF.

V and J are TRBV6-5 and TRBJ1-2; D unresolved. In germline, CDR1 is MNHEY, CDR2 SVGAGI. This CDR3 comprises 14 residues. V gave up 0 bases and J gave up 4 bases, with 9 bases separating them. CDR3 region: CASSYSRALYGYTF. Here the CDR3 DNA reads TGTGCCAGCAGTTACTCGAGAGCCCTCTATGGCTACACCTTC.

The chain is built from TRBV5-5 and TRBJ1-2; 7 bases align to TRBD1. Germline-derived CDR1 and CDR2 are SGHKS and YYEKEE (reference sequence). After removal of 2 bases from V and 8 bases from J, the junction contained 9 bases not matched to a gene. The CDR3 has 14 amino acids. The CDR3 is CASSFPGGAPGYTF. As DNA, the CDR3 is TGTGCCAGCAGCTTTCCAGGGGGTGCCCCGGGCTACACCTTC.

This clone was counted a single time. J is TRBJ1-6 and V is TRBV6-6; D remains ambiguous. Trimming cost V 6 bases and J 5 bases, with 14 bases left between them. CDR3 length: 15 amino acids. Germline V gives CDR1 MNHNY, CDR2 SVGAGI (reference sequence). The CDR3: CASSLTGRNNSPLHF. The DNA of the CDR3 is TGTGCCAGCAGCCTAACGGGAAGAAATAATTCACCCCTCCACTTT.

This chain links TRBV5-1 with TRBJ1-2; the match to TRBD1 covers 12 bases. CDR3 size: 15 residues. The germline CDR1 and CDR2 sequences are SGHRS and YFSETQ. V gave up 3 bases and J gave up 4 bases; unmatched junction bases: 4. DNA of the CDR3: TGCGCCAGCAGCTCCGGGACAGGGGGCCCCTATGGCTACACCTTC. This translates into CASSSGTGGPYGYTF.

The V gene is TRBV14, the J gene TRBJ2-7; D remains unclear. The germline V gene has CDR1 SGHDN and CDR2 FVKESK. The CDR3 consists of 14 residues. The ends were cut back, 5 bases at V and 2 bases at J, with 13 bases in the middle. The CDR3: CASSVRLNTYEQYF. The CDR3 DNA reads as TGTGCCAGCAGCGTCCGACTGAACACCTACGAGCAGTACTTC.